This passage covers 32 T cell receptor beta chains from one sample sequenced in a study of identical twins. TCRdb itself ran the 5' RACE reads through MiXCR, one entry per CDR3 protein. The data contain under 300,000 distinct CDR3 sequences, around an eighth of them singletons. The source material was memory (CD45RO+) T cells sorted from blood. Every receptor here comes from a woman aged 18-30 years in good health.

The chain links TRBV19 to TRBJ2-2; 10 bases fit TRBD2. CDR3 size: 14 residues. After removal of 4 bases from V and 10 bases from J, the junction contained 6 bases not matched to a gene. Germline loops: CDR1 LNHDA, CDR2 SQIVND (reference sequence). In DNA, the CDR3 is TGTGCCAGTAGTAAGCTAGCGGGGGTCGAGGAGCTGTTTTTT. Translated, it gives CASSKLAGVEELFF.

CDR3 coding DNA: TGTGCCACCCACAGGGGGCGCCGTTTCTATGGCTACACCTTC. Protein: CATHRGRRFYGYTF. This chain connects TRBV12-3 or TRBV12-4 to TRBJ1-2, with 9 bases aligning to TRBD1. The CDR3 contains 14 residues. The V segment lost 10 bases and the J segment 4 bases; nucleotides outside the gene matches: 10.

The V gene is TRBV14, the J gene TRBJ1-1; D is undetermined. Trimming removed 6 bases from V and 0 bases from J, with 8 bases in between. Germline V gene lookup returns CDR1 SGHDN and CDR2 FVKESK. The CDR3 runs 13 residues. The CDR3 here is CASSREMNTEAFF. CDR3 sequence (DNA): TGTGCCAGCAGTCGCGAAATGAACACTGAAGCTTTCTTT.

This chain joins TRBV7-8 and TRBJ2-1, with no clear D. Germline CDR1 is SGHVS and CDR2 is FQNEAQ. V lost 5 bases to trimming and J lost 6 bases, with 14 bases between them. This CDR3 has 14 residues. CDR3 region: CASSRTWTVNEQFF. CDR3 in DNA: TGTGCCAGCAGCCGTACCTGGACCGTCAATGAGCAGTTCTTC.

The rearrangement links TRBV9 to TRBJ1-1; D possibly corresponds to TRBD1 (5 bases). CDR3 size: 13 residues. Trimming took 0 bases from V and 6 from J, leaving 9 bases between them. Germline values: CDR1 SGDLS, CDR2 YYNGEE. CDR3 sequence reads: CASSVGQSAEAFF. The CDR3 nucleotides read TGTGCCAGCAGCGTAGGACAGAGCGCTGAAGCTTTCTTT.

This sequence joins TRBV9 and TRBJ1-1; D is unresolved. The ends were cut back, 0 bases at V and 0 bases at J, with 6 bases in the middle. CDR3 size: 14 residues. The V gene's germline CDR1 is SGDLS and CDR2 YYNGEE. The CDR3 sequence: CASSVDGMNTEAFF. The CDR3 nucleotides read TGTGCCAGCAGCGTAGACGGTATGAACACTGAAGCTTTCTTT.

This clonotype was counted only a few times. The chain has TRBV29-1 and TRBJ2-2; perhaps TRBD2 as D (6 bases). Germline V lookup: CDR1 SQVTM, CDR2 ANQGSEA. The CDR3 loop spans 14 amino acids. For the CDR3, the DNA is TGCGCTGAAGTGGAGGGAGGTCGTGCCGGGGAGCTGTTTTTT. Translated: CAEVEGGRAGELFF.

The genes are TRBV19 and TRBJ1-5, with TRBD1 as a possible D gene (5 bases). Trimming removed 5 bases at V and 6 bases at J, with 14 bases between. This CDR3 comprises 14 residues. Per the germline V gene, CDR1 is LNHDA and CDR2 is SQIVND (reference sequence). CDR3 sequence: CASSLQGFSQPQHF. The CDR3 DNA reads TGTGCCAGTAGTCTCCAGGGTTTTAGTCAGCCCCAGCATTTT.

This clonotype was found a few times. V is TRBV6-6 and J is TRBJ2-3; weak D call: TRBD2 (6 bases). Germline V lookup: CDR1 MNHNY, CDR2 SVGAGI (reference sequence). This CDR3 is 13 amino acids long. The germline V and J ends were trimmed by 2 bases and 3 bases, with 6 bases remaining between them. CDR3 sequence reads: CASSYRETDTQYF. The CDR3, as DNA: TGTGCCAGCAGTTACCGGGAGACAGATACGCAGTATTTT.

The rearrangement links TRBV7-2 to TRBJ1-1; D unclear. The CDR3 has 16 amino acids. Trimming removed 2 bases at V and 0 bases at J, with 13 bases between. The germline CDR1 and CDR2 sequences are SGHTA and FQGNSA. Here the CDR3 DNA reads TGTGCCAGCAGCTTAATCCTAGGACGGATGAACACTGAAGCTTTCTTT. Amino acids: CASSLILGRMNTEAFF.

The rearrangement links TRBV15 to TRBJ1-5; perhaps TRBD1 as D (5 bases). The V gene lost 2 bases and the J gene lost 3 bases, with 20 bases spanning the gap. Per the germline V gene, CDR1 is LNHNV and CDR2 is YYDKDF (reference sequence). This CDR3 spans 18 amino acids. CDR3 nucleotide sequence: TGTGCCACCAGCAGACATAATCCTCGTGGACACCTCAATCAGCCCCAGCATTTT. Residues: CATSRHNPRGHLNQPQHF.

The chain has TRBV20-1 and TRBJ2-7, with 14 bases matching TRBD2. This CDR3 has 15 residues. The J segment lost 6 bases and the V segment lost 4 bases, leaving 8 bases of the junction unmatched. CDR1 DFQATT and CDR2 SNEGSKA come from the germline V gene (reference sequence). The DNA of the CDR3 is TGCAGTGCTATACCAGGGACTAGCGGGAGTCGCGAGCAGTACTTC. This codes for CSAIPGTSGSREQYF.

The rearrangement uses TRBV5-8 and TRBJ2-7; no clear D. This CDR3 is 14 amino acids long. Germline assignment: CDR1 SGHTS and CDR2 YDEGEE. The V end lost 3 bases, the J end lost 0 bases, and 10 bases lay between the germline ends. The chain's CDR3 is CASSSRQSSYEQYF. The CDR3 DNA sequence: TGTGCCAGCAGCTCCCGGCAGAGCTCCTACGAGCAGTACTTC. Combining the CDR3 with reference TRBV5-8 and TRBJ2-7 gives the whole variable domain EAGVTQSPTHLIKTRGQQATLRCSPISGHTSVYWYQQALGLGLQFLLWYDEGEERNRGNFPPRFSGRQFPNYSSELNVNALELEDSALYLCASSSRQSSYEQYFGPGTRLTVT.

The chain is built from TRBV4-3 and TRBJ1-5; D is undetermined. Germline loops: CDR1 LGHNA, CDR2 YSLEER. The CDR3 runs 17 residues. Trimming pared 1 base from V and 0 bases from J, leaving 13 bases between. Here the CDR3 reads CASSQGTGPYSNQPQHF. Here the CDR3 DNA reads TGCGCCAGCAGCCAAGGTACCGGGCCGTATAGCAATCAGCCCCAGCATTTT.

This clonotype was recorded at least ten times. J is TRBJ2-1 and V is TRBV5-1; 10 bases agree with TRBD2. Trimming removed 0 bases from V and 7 bases from J; junction bases left unmatched: 4. Germline CDR1 is SGHRS and CDR2 is YFSETQ. The CDR3 is 15 residues long. CDR3 nucleotide sequence: TGCGCCAGCAGCTTGGATCTAGCGGGGGTGAATGAGCAGTTCTTC. This encodes CASSLDLAGVNEQFF.

This chain uses TRBV11-2 with TRBJ2-1; D could derive from TRBD1 or TRBD2 (5 bases each). The germline V gene encodes CDR1 SGHAT and CDR2 FQNNGV. The ends were cut back, 4 bases at V and 10 bases at J, with 17 bases in the middle. The CDR3 covers 14 residues. CDR3 loop: CASSWGEGRGEQFF. In DNA form, the CDR3 reads TGTGCCAGCAGCTGGGGAGAGGGGAGAGGGGAGCAGTTCTTC.

The chain combines TRBV29-1 with TRBJ1-2; 7 nucleotides align to TRBD1. There are 14 residues in the CDR3. V trimming: 3 bases; J trimming: 8 bases; junction bases outside the gene matches: 12. Germline values: CDR1 SQVTM, CDR2 ANQGSEA. CDR3 sequence: CSVDSGTDHSGYTF. For the CDR3, the DNA is TGCAGCGTTGATTCCGGGACAGACCACTCGGGCTACACCTTC.

Only a few counts were recorded for this clonotype. The chain has TRBV28 and TRBJ1-1, with D possibly TRBD1 on 6 matching bases. This CDR3 comprises 15 residues. V was pared by 3 bases and J by 4 bases, with 15 bases between. Looked up from germline, CDR1 is MDHEN and CDR2 is SYDVKM. CDR3 in amino acids: CASSLLGGTGTEAFF. As DNA, the CDR3 is TGTGCCAGCAGTTTGTTGGGGGGCACCGGCACTGAAGCTTTCTTT.

This clonotype was seen more than once but under ten times. V is TRBV7-9 and J is TRBJ2-1, with D unresolved. Germline assignment: CDR1 SEHNR and CDR2 FQNEAQ (reference sequence). The CDR3 runs 12 residues. The V end lost 4 bases, the J end lost 4 bases, and 5 bases lay between the germline ends. The chain's CDR3 is CASSSEYNEQFF. DNA of the CDR3: TGTGCCAGCAGCTCGGAATACAATGAGCAGTTCTTC.

The V call is TRBV5-1, the J call TRBJ2-3, with 9 bases identical to TRBD1. Looked up from germline, CDR1 is SGHRS and CDR2 is YFSETQ. This CDR3 is built from 16 residues. V was pared by 4 bases and J by 3 bases, with 9 bases of the junction left unmatched. This chain's CDR3 is CASSPQTGGGTDTQYF. In DNA form, the CDR3 reads TGCGCCAGCAGCCCCCAGACAGGGGGGGGGACAGATACGCAGTATTTT.

This clonotype was seen a handful of times. The CDR3: CASSLTYQDQPQHF. CDR3 DNA: TGTGCCAGCAGTCTGACGTACCAGGATCAGCCCCAGCATTTT. The V and J genes are TRBV2 and TRBJ1-5; D uncertain. Germline V gene data show CDR1 as SNHLY and CDR2 as FYNNEI. The CDR3 runs 14 residues. V lost 5 bases to trimming and J lost 5 bases, with 13 bases between them.

This clonotype was picked up many times. The chain is built from TRBV11-2 and TRBJ2-2; the match to TRBD2 covers 7 bases. The CDR3 is made up of 15 amino acids. Germline CDR1 is SGHAT and CDR2 is FQNNGV. Unmatched junction bases numbered 2, after V lost 0 bases and J lost 4 bases. CDR3 sequence (DNA): TGTGCCAGCAGCTTAGAAGCTAGCGGCACCGGGGAGCTGTTTTTT. Protein product: CASSLEASGTGELFF.

Remarks on this clonotype: Relative to the germline gene, one junction end is altered; a read error may explain this. The CDR3 loop reads CASSMGGGRHTDTQYF. As DNA, the CDR3 is TGTGCTAGCAGCATGGGGGGGGGACGCCACACAGATACGCAGTATTTT. The chain employs TRBV5-6 and TRBJ2-3; TRBD2 agrees at 7 bases. The CDR3 is made up of 16 amino acids. CDR1 SGHDT and CDR2 YYEEEE come from the germline V gene.

This clonotype was detected only once. The chain employs TRBV18 and TRBJ2-1; possibly TRBD1 or TRBD2 for D (5 bases each). Trimming left V 2 bases short and J 8 bases short, with 13 bases between. CDR3 length equals 14 residues. Germline CDR1 is KGHSH and CDR2 is LQKENI. CDR3 protein: CASSPGAGGHEQFF. CDR3 nucleotide sequence: TGTGCCAGCTCACCAGGGGCAGGCGGGCATGAGCAGTTCTTC.

The table lists this clonotype with a few counts. The chain combines TRBV20-1 with TRBJ2-1, with 14 bases that match TRBD2. Losses at the gene ends were 3 bases for V and 9 bases for J; bases not matched to a gene: 4. The germline V gene encodes CDR1 DFQATT and CDR2 SNEGSKA (reference sequence). The CDR3 is made up of 14 amino acids. The CDR3: CSARGLAGDVEQFF. The CDR3 DNA sequence: TGCAGTGCTAGGGGACTAGCGGGGGATGTTGAGCAGTTCTTC.

The table lists this clonotype with many counts. V and J are TRBV6-1 and TRBJ1-5; TRBD1 is a possible D gene (6 bases). Deletions cut 2 bases from V and 5 bases from J, with 7 bases between. CDR1 and CDR2 from the germline V gene are MNHNS and SASEGT. This CDR3 has 13 residues. CDR3 nucleotide sequence: TGTGCCAGCAGTGAACAGGGGCATCAGCCCCAGCATTTT. Translation gives CASSEQGHQPQHF.

Only a few counts were recorded for this clonotype. The V and J genes are TRBV7-9 and TRBJ2-1; D is ambiguous. The V end lost 3 bases, the J end lost 2 bases, and 8 bases lay between the germline ends. The CDR3 totals 14 residues. The germline gives CDR1 SEHNR, CDR2 FQNEAQ (reference sequence). The CDR3 loop is CASSLVAAYNEQFF. For the CDR3, the DNA is TGTGCCAGCAGCTTGGTTGCGGCCTACAATGAGCAGTTCTTC. Full variable domain (rest looked up from reference TRBV7-9 and TRBJ2-1): DTGVSQNPRHKITKRGQNVTFRCDPISEHNRLYWYRQTLGQGPEFLTYFQNEAQLEKSRLLSDRFSAERPKGSFSTLEIQRTEQGDSAMYLCASSLVAAYNEQFFGPGTRLTVL.

This clonotype was observed a handful of times. The V and J genes are TRBV5-6 and TRBJ2-3, with 9 positions matching TRBD2. CDR3 length equals 16 residues. Germline CDR1 is SGHDT and CDR2 is YYEEEE. The ends lost 6 bases at V and 1 base at J; junction bases unmatched: 9. The CDR3 reads CASKLRLAAGTDTQYF. As DNA, the CDR3 is TGTGCCAGCAAGCTCCGACTAGCGGCGGGCACAGATACGCAGTATTTT.

This clonotype has a handful of counts. J is TRBJ1-1 and V is TRBV20-1, with 7 bases aligning to TRBD1. There are 12 residues in the CDR3. The J segment lost 5 bases and the V segment lost 5 bases, leaving 5 bases of the junction unmatched. The germline V gene has CDR1 DFQATT and CDR2 SNEGSKA (reference sequence). The CDR3 region has the DNA TGCAGTGCTGAGGGGGCTGGGACTGAAGCTTTCTTT. This translates into CSAEGAGTEAFF.

The chain employs TRBV6-5 and TRBJ1-1, with 7 bases matching TRBD1. Per germline, CDR1 MNHEY and CDR2 SVGAGI. V lost 5 bases to trimming and J lost 4 bases; unmatched junction nucleotides: 4. This CDR3 spans 13 amino acids. The CDR3 loop is CASSNRGGTEAFF. The CDR3 DNA is TGTGCCAGCAGTAACAGGGGTGGCACTGAAGCTTTCTTT.

CDR3: CSVQDLQETQYF. The CDR3 DNA is TGCAGTGTGCAAGACCTACAAGAGACCCAGTACTTC. The chain joins TRBV20-1 to TRBJ2-5; D remains unclear. The CDR3 covers 12 residues. Germline V lookup: CDR1 DFQATT, CDR2 SNEGSKA (reference sequence). Trimming removed 7 bases at V and 2 bases at J, with 11 bases between.

For the CDR3, the DNA is TGTGCCAGCAGCTTGGGGCAGGGGGCACAACCCCAGCATTTT. Translation: CASSLGQGAQPQHF. This rearrangement joins TRBV7-2 to TRBJ1-5, with TRBD1 matching over 8 bases. From germline, CDR1 is SGHTA and CDR2 FQGNSA. The CDR3 spans 14 residues. The V segment lost 3 bases and the J segment 10 bases; nucleotides outside the gene matches: 8.